Below are 24 T cell receptor beta chains sequenced from a single sample in a study of OX40 agonist ivuxolimab in advanced cancers. Clones were read by immunoSEQ multiplex PCR, and TCRdb kept only the in-frame ones, dropping some. The table includes tens of thousands of clones, roughly 89% detected once. Material: CD4+ or CD8+ T cells sorted from blood, obtained in a trial of the OX40 agonist ivuxolimab. The receptor source for this set is an adult with an advanced solid tumor such as melanoma, head and neck, liver or kidney cancer.

The rearrangement joins TRBV6-1 to TRBJ2-1, with 7 bases fitting TRBD1. The CDR3 sequence is 14 residues long. Looked up from germline, CDR1 is MNHNS and CDR2 is SASEGT. V was clipped by 3 bases and J by 5 bases; unmatched bases: 4. For the CDR3, the DNA is TGTGCCAGCAGTGAGGGGACAGCCAACAATGAGCAGTTCTTC. This encodes CASSEGTANNEQFF.

This clone was observed a handful of times. The rearrangement uses TRBV20-1 and TRBJ1-1; D call uncertain. Germline CDR1 is DFQATT and CDR2 is SNEGSKA (reference sequence). This CDR3 region has 11 residues. V lost 3 bases and J 1 base, leaving 3 bases between the germline ends. The CDR3 DNA reads as TGCAGTGCTAGCCCGAACACTGAAGCTTTCTTT. This codes for CSASPNTEAFF.

The rearrangement links TRBV2 to TRBJ1-5, with no clear D. The CDR3 contains 14 residues. V lost 7 bases, J lost 0 bases, and 10 bases lay in between. Germline CDR1 reads SNHLY; CDR2 reads FYNNEI. CDR3 in amino acids: CASNSQSSNQPQHF. The CDR3 region has the DNA TGTGCCAGCAACTCTCAGAGTAGCAATCAGCCCCAGCATTTT.

V is TRBV11-3 and J is TRBJ2-3, with D possibly called TRBD1 or TRBD2 (5 bases each). Trimming cost V 3 bases and J 2 bases, with 12 bases left between them. Germline CDR1 and CDR2: SGHNT and YENEEA. The CDR3 consists of 15 residues. The CDR3 loop reads CASSFTGPDTDTQYF. In DNA form, the CDR3 reads TGTGCCAGCAGCTTTACGGGACCGGACACAGATACGCAGTATTTT.

The rearrangement links TRBV19 to TRBJ1-3; no clear D. Germline assignment: CDR1 LNHDA and CDR2 SQIVND (reference sequence). The CDR3 has 13 amino acids. V was pared by 6 bases and J by 0 bases, with 6 bases between. The CDR3 region has the DNA TGTGCCAGTAGGGGAGGCTCTGGAAACACCATATATTTT. It codes for CASRGGSGNTIYF. Full variable domain (rest looked up from reference TRBV19 and TRBJ1-3): DGGITQSPKYLFRKEGQNVTLSCEQNLNHDAMYWYRQDPGQGLRLIYYSQIVNDFQKGDIAEGYSVSREKKESFPLTVTSAQKNPTAFYLCASRGGSGNTIYFGEGSWLTVV.

V usage is TRBV28 and J usage is TRBJ1-4; TRBD1 is a possible D gene (6 bases). Looked up from germline, CDR1 is MDHEN and CDR2 is SYDVKM. V lost 5 bases to trimming and J lost 3 bases, with 13 bases between them. The length of the CDR3 is 15 residues. In DNA form, the CDR3 reads TGTGCCAGCAGTACCGAGGGGGAGGCTAATGAAAAACTGTTTTTT. This sequence encodes CASSTEGEANEKLFF.

The V call is TRBV29-1, the J call TRBJ2-5, with D possibly matching TRBD2 (5 bases). CDR1 is SQVTM and CDR2 is ANQGSEA in the germline V gene. The CDR3 is 14 amino acids. V lost 2 bases and J lost 5, with 15 bases in between. CDR3 sequence reads: CSVELMVGSETQYF. The CDR3 coding sequence is TGCAGCGTTGAACTAATGGTAGGGAGCGAGACCCAGTACTTC. The full variable domain, in which reference TRBV29-1 and TRBJ2-5 provide the parts outside the CDR3, is SAVISQKPSRDICQRGTSLTIQCQVDSQVTMMFWYRQQPGQSLTLIATANQGSEATYESGFVIDKFPISRPNLTFSTLTVSNMSPEDSSIYLCSVELMVGSETQYFGPGTRLLVL.

This clone was recorded once. The chain joins TRBV19 to TRBJ2-7; 7 bases line up with TRBD2. Per germline, CDR1 LNHDA and CDR2 SQIVND (reference sequence). This CDR3 comprises 14 residues. Germline trimming cut 5 bases from V and 4 bases from J; bases unmatched to any gene: 8. CDR3 amino acids: CASSLAGARYEQYF. CDR3 coding DNA: TGTGCCAGTAGTCTTGCGGGAGCCAGGTACGAGCAGTACTTC.

The V and J genes are TRBV11-2 and TRBJ2-1; TRBD2 matches 14 bases. V lost 7 bases to trimming and J lost 1 base; unmatched junction nucleotides: 12. CDR3 length: 19 residues. The V gene's germline CDR1 is SGHAT and CDR2 FQNNGV. CDR3 sequence reads: CASTPTGTSGSGSYNEQFF. The CDR3, as DNA: TGTGCCAGCACCCCTACCGGGACTAGCGGGAGTGGTTCCTACAATGAGCAGTTCTTC.

V is TRBV2 and J is TRBJ1-5, with D unclear. CDR1 and CDR2 from the germline V gene are SNHLY and FYNNEI. Trimming left V 3 bases short and J 0 bases short, with 9 bases between. The CDR3 is 15 residues long. CDR3 sequence: CASSEDQHSNQPQHF. CDR3 in DNA: TGTGCCAGCAGTGAGGACCAACATAGCAATCAGCCCCAGCATTTT. Complete variable domain (other parts from reference TRBV2 and TRBJ1-5): EPEVTQTPSHQVTQMGQEVILRCVPISNHLYFYWYRQILGQKVEFLVSFYNNEISEKSEIFDDQFSVERPDGSNFTLKIRSTKLEDSAMYFCASSEDQHSNQPQHFGDGTRLSIL.

The chain links TRBV27 to TRBJ1-6; TRBD1 matches 7 bases. Germline CDR1 MNHEY, CDR2 SMNVEV (reference sequence). This CDR3 is built from 14 residues. V lost 7 bases to trimming and J lost 7 bases; unmatched junction nucleotides: 7. The CDR3 DNA reads as TGTGCCAGCAAACCGACAGGGAGAAATTCACCCCTCCACTTT. Its translation: CASKPTGRNSPLHF.

The chain combines TRBV4-1 with TRBJ2-2, with D maybe TRBD1 (6 bases). Trimming removed 1 base at V and 5 bases at J, with 14 bases between. Germline assignment: CDR1 MGHRA and CDR2 YSYEKL. The CDR3 has 16 residues. In DNA form, the CDR3 reads TGCGCCAGCAGCCAAGCGCTGGACAGCCGAACCGGGGAGCTGTTTTTT. Its protein is CASSQALDSRTGELFF.

V is TRBV2 and J is TRBJ2-1; 7 bases agree with TRBD2. CDR1 is SNHLY, CDR2 FYNNEI, per germline. The CDR3 extends over 16 amino acids. The V gene end was trimmed by 7 bases and the J gene end by 4 bases; junction bases not matched to a gene: 13. CDR3 residues: CASTKTWGLPYNEQFF. DNA of the CDR3: TGTGCCAGCACAAAGACATGGGGACTACCTTACAATGAGCAGTTCTTC.

The rearrangement joins TRBV11-2 to TRBJ2-5; 11 bases match TRBD2. This CDR3 region has 17 residues. Trimming at V came to 2 bases and at J to 4 bases, leaving 9 bases not matched to a gene. Germline V lookup: CDR1 SGHAT, CDR2 FQNNGV. The CDR3 bases are TGTGCCAGCAGCTTATGGGCACTAGCGGGGGCTCCAGAGACCCAGTACTTC. It is translated as CASSLWALAGAPETQYF.

V usage is TRBV7-9 and J usage is TRBJ1-1; 7 positions agree with TRBD1. V dropped 1 base and J dropped 8; count of bases not matched to a gene: 16. CDR1 is SEHNR and CDR2 is FQNEAQ in the germline V gene (reference sequence). The CDR3 runs to 17 residues. The CDR3 nucleotides are TGTGCCAGCAGCTTAGTCTCAGGGGGAAGGTTCGGGCAGGAAGCTTTCTTT. Translating it yields CASSLVSGGRFGQEAFF.

In DNA form, the CDR3 reads TGTGCCAGCAGACAAAACAGGGACTACAATGAGCAGTTCTTC. Translating it yields CASRQNRDYNEQFF. V usage is TRBV27 and J usage is TRBJ2-1, with D possibly being TRBD1 (6 bases). V was trimmed by 6 bases and J by 3 bases, leaving 12 bases between them. The CDR3 has 14 amino acids. CDR1 is MNHEY and CDR2 is SMNVEV in the germline V gene (reference sequence).

The rearrangement joins TRBV4-1 to TRBJ1-5; D remains unclear. V was pared by 0 bases and J by 9 bases, with 15 bases between. Per the germline V gene, CDR1 is MGHRA and CDR2 is YSYEKL. The CDR3 has 15 residues. CDR3 in DNA: TGCGCCAGCAGCCAAGATCTGGAGGAGGGTCGGCCCCAGCATTTT. It translates to CASSQDLEEGRPQHF.

This clone was seen just once. The rearrangement links TRBV11-3 to TRBJ2-1, with a tentative D call TRBD2 (6 bases). V was clipped by 1 base and J by 14 bases, with 15 bases between them. CDR3 length: 13 amino acids. Germline V lookup: CDR1 SGHNT, CDR2 YENEEA. CDR3 nucleotide sequence: TGTGCCAGCAGCTTAGGTACATGGGACTCGGAGTTCTTC. Its translation is CASSLGTWDSEFF.

This clone was seen a single time. The CDR3 nucleotides read TGCGCCAGCAGCTTCGGGGCGGGGCAACAGACCCAGTACTTC. Translated: CASSFGAGQQTQYF. This chain uses TRBV5-1 with TRBJ2-5, with D perhaps matching TRBD2 (6 bases). CDR3 length equals 14 residues. Germline V gives CDR1 SGHRS, CDR2 YFSETQ. The germline V and J ends were trimmed by 2 bases and 6 bases, with 14 bases remaining between them.

The rearrangement links TRBV6-6 to TRBJ2-5, with D perhaps matching TRBD2 (5 bases). CDR1 is MNHNY, CDR2 SVGAGI, per germline (reference sequence). The CDR3 consists of 14 residues. V was trimmed by 2 bases and J by 4 bases, leaving 11 bases between them. DNA of the CDR3: TGTGCCAGCAGTTACCCGGTAGAGGGAGAGACCCAGTACTTC. Its translation: CASSYPVEGETQYF.

The chain has TRBV5-1 and TRBJ2-1, with TRBD1 matching over 10 bases. The length of the CDR3 is 17 residues. Germline V gives CDR1 SGHRS, CDR2 YFSETQ. V lost 3 bases to trimming and J lost 6 bases; unmatched junction nucleotides: 12. CDR3 in DNA: TGCGCCAGCAGCTCCCGGGGGGGACAGGGGATCCCCAATGAGCAGTTCTTC. It codes for CASSSRGGQGIPNEQFF.

This clone appeared once. The chain recombines TRBV5-5 with TRBJ1-1; D remains unclear. CDR3 length: 14 residues. Germline loops: CDR1 SGHKS, CDR2 YYEKEE (reference sequence). Trimming removed 3 bases from V and 8 bases from J, with 17 bases in between. This CDR3 is CASSSHGPISEAFF. In nucleotides, the CDR3 is TGTGCCAGCAGCTCCCACGGGCCGATTTCCGAAGCTTTCTTT.

V usage is TRBV2 and J usage is TRBJ2-7; no reliable D call. In germline, CDR1 is SNHLY, CDR2 FYNNEI. V was pared by 4 bases and J by 3 bases, with 7 bases between. This CDR3 is 12 amino acids long. DNA of the CDR3: TGTGCCAGCAGTGGGCAGATCTACGAGCAGTACTTC. This codes for CASSGQIYEQYF.

The genes are TRBV9 and TRBJ2-1; no clear D. The CDR3 has 15 amino acids. The germline V gene encodes CDR1 SGDLS and CDR2 YYNGEE. V was trimmed by 1 base and J by 8 bases, leaving 16 bases between them. The CDR3 sequence: CASSVSMAIVDEQFF. For the CDR3, the DNA is TGTGCCAGCAGCGTAAGTATGGCTATCGTCGATGAGCAGTTCTTC.